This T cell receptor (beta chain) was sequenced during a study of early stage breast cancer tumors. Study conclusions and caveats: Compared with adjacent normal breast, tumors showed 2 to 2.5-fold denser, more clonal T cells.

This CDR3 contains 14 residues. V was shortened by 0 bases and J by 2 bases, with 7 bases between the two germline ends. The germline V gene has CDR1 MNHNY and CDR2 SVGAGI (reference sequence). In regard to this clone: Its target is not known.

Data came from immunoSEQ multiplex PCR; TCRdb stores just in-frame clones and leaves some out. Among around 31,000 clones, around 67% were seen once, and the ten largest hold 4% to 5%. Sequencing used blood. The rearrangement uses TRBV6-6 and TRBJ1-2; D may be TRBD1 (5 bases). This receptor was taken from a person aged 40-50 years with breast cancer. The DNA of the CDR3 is TGTGCCAGCAGTTACTCGAAGGGGAACTATGGCTACACCTTC. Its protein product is CASSYSKGNYGYTF.